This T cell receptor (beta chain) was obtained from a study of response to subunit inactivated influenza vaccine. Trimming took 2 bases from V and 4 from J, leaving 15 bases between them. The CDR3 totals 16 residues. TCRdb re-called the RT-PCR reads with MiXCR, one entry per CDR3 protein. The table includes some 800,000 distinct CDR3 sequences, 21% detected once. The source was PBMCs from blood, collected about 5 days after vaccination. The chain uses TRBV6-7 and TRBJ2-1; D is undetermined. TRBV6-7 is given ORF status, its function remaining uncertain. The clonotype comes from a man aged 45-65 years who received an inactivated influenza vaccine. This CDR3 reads CASSYPAIPYYNEQFF. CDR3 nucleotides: TGTGCCAGCAGTTACCCGGCGATACCTTATTACAATGAGCAGTTCTTC.